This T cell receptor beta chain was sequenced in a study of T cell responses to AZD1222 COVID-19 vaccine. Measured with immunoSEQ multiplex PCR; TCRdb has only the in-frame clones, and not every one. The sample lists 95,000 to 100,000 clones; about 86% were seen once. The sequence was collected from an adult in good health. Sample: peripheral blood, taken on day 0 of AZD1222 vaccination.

CDR3 coding DNA: TGTGCCAGCAGCTTTGGCCCTTTCGGGAGCGGGAGCGGCAATGAGCAGTTCTTC. Its translation: CASSFGPFGSGSGNEQFF. The rearrangement uses TRBV7-9 and TRBJ2-1, with TRBD2 matching 8 bases. V lost 3 bases, J lost 6 bases, and 16 bases stayed unmatched. The CDR3 spans 18 residues. Germline V gives CDR1 SEHNR, CDR2 FQNEAQ (reference sequence).